This T cell receptor (beta chain) was documented in a study of blood T cell repertoires in COVID-19. The wider study: The origin of the acute and convalescent COVID-19 samples was the United States, Italy and Spain.

The ends were cut back, 3 bases at V and 7 bases at J, with 11 bases in the middle. The CDR3 is 13 residues long. Germline CDR1 KGHDR, CDR2 SFDVKD. Original processing methods: Nucleated cell number was recorded as an estimate derived from reference gene primer amplification. Clones were read by immunoSEQ multiplex PCR, and TCRdb kept only the in-frame ones, dropping some. D and trimming were read from the DNA, whereas the V and J calls and clone size are those reported in that table. The repertoire holds tens of thousands of clones, with 80% to 90% as singletons. The chain combines TRBV24-1 with TRBJ1-2; the D is unclear. Sequencing was performed on peripheral blood. The sequence was obtained from a man aged 50-59 years with COVID-19, enrolled during active disease. Here the CDR3 reads CATSDPGVGGYTF. The DNA of the CDR3 is TGTGCCACCAGTGATCCGGGAGTTGGTGGCTACACCTTC.